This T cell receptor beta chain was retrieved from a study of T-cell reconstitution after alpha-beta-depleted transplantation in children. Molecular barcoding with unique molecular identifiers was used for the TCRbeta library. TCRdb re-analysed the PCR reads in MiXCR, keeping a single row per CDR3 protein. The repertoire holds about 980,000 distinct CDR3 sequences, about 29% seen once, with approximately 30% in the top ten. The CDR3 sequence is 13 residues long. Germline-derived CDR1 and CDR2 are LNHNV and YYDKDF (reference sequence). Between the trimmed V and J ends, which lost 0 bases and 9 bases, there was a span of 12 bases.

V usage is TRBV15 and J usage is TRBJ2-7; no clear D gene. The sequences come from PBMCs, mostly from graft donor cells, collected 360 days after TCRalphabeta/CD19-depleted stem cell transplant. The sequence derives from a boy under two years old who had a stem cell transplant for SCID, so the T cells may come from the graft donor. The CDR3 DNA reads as TGTGCCACCAGCAGAGATGGCTTATCAGGGCAGTACTTC. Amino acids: CATSRDGLSGQYF.